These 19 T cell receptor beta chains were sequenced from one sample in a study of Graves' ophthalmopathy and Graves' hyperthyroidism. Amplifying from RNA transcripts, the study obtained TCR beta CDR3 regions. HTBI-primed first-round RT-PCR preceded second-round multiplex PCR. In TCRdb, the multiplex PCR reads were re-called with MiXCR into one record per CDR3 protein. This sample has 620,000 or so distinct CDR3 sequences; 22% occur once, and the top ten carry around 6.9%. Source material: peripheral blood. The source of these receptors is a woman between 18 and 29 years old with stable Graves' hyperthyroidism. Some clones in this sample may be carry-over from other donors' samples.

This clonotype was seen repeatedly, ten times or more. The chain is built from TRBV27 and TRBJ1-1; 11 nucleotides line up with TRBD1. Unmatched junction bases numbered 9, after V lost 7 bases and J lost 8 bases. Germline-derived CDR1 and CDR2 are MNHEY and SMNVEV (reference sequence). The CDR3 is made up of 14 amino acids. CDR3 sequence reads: CASIRDRGGEEAFF. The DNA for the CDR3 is TGTGCCAGCATCCGGGACAGGGGGGGGGAAGAAGCTTTCTTT.

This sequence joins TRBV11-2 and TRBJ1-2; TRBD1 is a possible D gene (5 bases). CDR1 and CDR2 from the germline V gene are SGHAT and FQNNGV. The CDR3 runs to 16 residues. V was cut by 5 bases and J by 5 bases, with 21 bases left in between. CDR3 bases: TGTGCCAGCAGCCTAAGGGTGGCAGGGAGGCGGTATGGCTACACCTTC. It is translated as CASSLRVAGRRYGYTF.

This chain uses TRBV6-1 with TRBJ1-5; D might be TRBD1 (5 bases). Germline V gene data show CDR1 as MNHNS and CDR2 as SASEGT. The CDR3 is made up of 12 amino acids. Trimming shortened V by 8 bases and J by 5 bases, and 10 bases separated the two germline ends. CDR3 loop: CASQGEDQPQHF. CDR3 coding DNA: TGTGCCAGCCAGGGAGAGGATCAGCCCCAGCATTTT.

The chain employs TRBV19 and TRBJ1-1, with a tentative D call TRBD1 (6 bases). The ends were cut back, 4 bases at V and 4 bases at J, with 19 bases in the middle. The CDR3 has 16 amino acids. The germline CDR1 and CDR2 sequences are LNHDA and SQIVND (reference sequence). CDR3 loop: CASSRPGDPWGTEAFF. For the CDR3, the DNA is TGTGCCAGTAGTAGACCAGGGGACCCATGGGGCACTGAAGCTTTCTTT.

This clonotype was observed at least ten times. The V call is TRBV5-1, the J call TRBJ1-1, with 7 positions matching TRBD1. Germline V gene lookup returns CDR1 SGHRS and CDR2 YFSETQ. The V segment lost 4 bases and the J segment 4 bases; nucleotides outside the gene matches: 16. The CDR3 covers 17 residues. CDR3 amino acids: CASSRILYRGGGTEAFF. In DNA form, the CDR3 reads TGCGCCAGCAGCCGTATTCTCTACAGGGGTGGCGGCACTGAAGCTTTCTTT.

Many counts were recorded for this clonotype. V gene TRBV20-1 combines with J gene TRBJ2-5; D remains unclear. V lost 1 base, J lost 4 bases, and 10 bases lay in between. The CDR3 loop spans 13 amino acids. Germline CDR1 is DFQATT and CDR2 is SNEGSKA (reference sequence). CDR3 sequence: CSARGVSSETQYF. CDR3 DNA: TGCAGTGCTAGAGGGGTCAGTTCAGAGACCCAGTACTTC.

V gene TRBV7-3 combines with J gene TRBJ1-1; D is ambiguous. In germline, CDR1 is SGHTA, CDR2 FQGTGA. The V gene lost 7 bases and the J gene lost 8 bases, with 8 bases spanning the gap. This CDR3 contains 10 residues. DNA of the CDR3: TGTGCCAGCACCCACCACGAAGCTTTCTTT. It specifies CASTHHEAFF.

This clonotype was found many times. The CDR3 sequence is CASSLRQKTQYF. CDR3 nucleotide sequence: TGTGCCAGCAGTTTAAGACAAAAGACCCAGTACTTC. The V call is TRBV12-3 or TRBV12-4, the J call TRBJ2-5; no clear D gene. V lost 2 bases to trimming and J lost 6 bases, with 7 bases between them. The length of the CDR3 is 12 residues.

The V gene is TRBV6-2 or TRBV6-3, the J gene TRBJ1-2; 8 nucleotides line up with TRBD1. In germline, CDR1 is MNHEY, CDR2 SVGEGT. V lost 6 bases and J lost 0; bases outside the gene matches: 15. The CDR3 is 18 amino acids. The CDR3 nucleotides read TGTGCCAGCAGACTATATCCAGGGGGCGCCTCGGCTAACTATGGCTACACCTTC. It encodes CASRLYPGGASANYGYTF.

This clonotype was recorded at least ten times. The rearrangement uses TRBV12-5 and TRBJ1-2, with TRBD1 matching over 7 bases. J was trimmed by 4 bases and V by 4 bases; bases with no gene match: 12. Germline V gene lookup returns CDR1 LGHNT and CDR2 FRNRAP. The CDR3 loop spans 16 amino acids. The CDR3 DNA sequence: TGTGCTAGTGGTTCGTCCCGACAGGGATGGGGCTATGGCTACACCTTC. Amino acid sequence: CASGSSRQGWGYGYTF.

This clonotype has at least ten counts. The CDR3 nucleotides are TGCGCCAGCAGCCCCACTCATTCACCCCTCCACTTT. Translation: CASSPTHSPLHF. This chain joins TRBV4-1 and TRBJ1-6; D remains unclear. CDR3 length: 12 amino acids. CDR1 is MGHRA and CDR2 is YSYEKL in the germline V gene. V lost 4 bases to trimming and J lost 8 bases, with 6 bases between them.

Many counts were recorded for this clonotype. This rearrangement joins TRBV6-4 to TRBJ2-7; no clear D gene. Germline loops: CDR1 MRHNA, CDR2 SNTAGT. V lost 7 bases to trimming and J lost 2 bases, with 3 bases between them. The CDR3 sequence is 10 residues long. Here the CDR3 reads CASTTYEQYF. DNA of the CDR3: TGTGCCAGCACTACCTACGAGCAGTACTTC.

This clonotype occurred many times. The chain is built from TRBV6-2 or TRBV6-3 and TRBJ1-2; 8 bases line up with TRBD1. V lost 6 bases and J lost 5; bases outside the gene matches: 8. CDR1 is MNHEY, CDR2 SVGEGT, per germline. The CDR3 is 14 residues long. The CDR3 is CASRDRDRSYGYTF. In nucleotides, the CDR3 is TGTGCCAGCAGAGACCGGGACAGGAGTTATGGCTACACCTTC.

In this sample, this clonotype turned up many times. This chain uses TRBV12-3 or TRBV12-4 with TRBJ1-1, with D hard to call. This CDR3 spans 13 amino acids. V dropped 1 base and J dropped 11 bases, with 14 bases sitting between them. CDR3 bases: TGTGCCAGCAGTTTAGGAGGAGGCCCGGCTGCTTTCTTT. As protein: CASSLGGGPAAFF.

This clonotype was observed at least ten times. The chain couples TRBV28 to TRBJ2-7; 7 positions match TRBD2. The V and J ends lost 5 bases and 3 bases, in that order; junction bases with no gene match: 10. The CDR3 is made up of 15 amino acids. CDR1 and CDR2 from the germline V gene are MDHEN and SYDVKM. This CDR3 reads CASSIAGNGDYEQYF. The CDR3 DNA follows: TGTGCCAGCAGTATAGCGGGTAACGGGGACTACGAGCAGTACTTC.

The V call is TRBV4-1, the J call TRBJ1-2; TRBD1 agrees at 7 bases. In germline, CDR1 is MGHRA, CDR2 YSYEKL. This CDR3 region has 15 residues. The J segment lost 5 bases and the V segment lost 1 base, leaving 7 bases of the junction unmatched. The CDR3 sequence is CASSQAPDRVYGYTF. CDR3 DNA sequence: TGCGCCAGCAGCCAAGCTCCCGACAGGGTTTATGGCTACACCTTC.

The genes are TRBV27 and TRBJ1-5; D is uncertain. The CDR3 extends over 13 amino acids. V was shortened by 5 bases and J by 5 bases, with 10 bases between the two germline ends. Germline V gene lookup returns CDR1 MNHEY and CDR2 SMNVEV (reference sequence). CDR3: CASSPVPYQPQHF. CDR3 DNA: TGTGCCAGCAGTCCAGTCCCGTATCAGCCCCAGCATTTT.

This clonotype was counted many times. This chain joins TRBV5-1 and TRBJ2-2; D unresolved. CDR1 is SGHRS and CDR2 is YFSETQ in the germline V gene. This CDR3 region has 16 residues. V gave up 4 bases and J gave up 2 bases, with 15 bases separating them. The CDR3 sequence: CASSSRIDPNTGELFF. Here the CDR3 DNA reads TGCGCCAGCAGCAGCCGTATCGACCCCAACACCGGGGAGCTGTTTTTT.

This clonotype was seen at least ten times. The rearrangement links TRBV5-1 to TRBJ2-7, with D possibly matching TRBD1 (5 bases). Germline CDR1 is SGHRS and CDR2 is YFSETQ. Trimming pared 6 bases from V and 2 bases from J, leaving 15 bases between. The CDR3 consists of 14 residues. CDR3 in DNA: TGCGCCAGCACCGAGGAAGACAGACCCTACGAGCAGTACTTC. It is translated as CASTEEDRPYEQYF.